These 32 T cell receptor beta chains originate from one sample sequenced in a study of CXCR3-negative and CXCR3-positive naive CD8 T cells. Study conclusions and caveats: Higher TRB CDR3 hydrophobicity marked CXCR3-positive naive cells relative to CXCR3-negative naive cells.

The study made its TRB cDNA libraries by 5' RACE, adding UMI labels. Following a re-call of the 5' RACE reads, TCRdb has one entry per CDR3 protein and lacks DNA. This sample carries 140,000 to 150,000 distinct CDR3 sequences, with about 0.28% going to the ten biggest clones. These receptors have no known antigen. Specimen: naive CXCR3+ CD8+ T cells from blood. Specified subset: CD45RO-CCR7+CD27+CD95- naive CD8+ T cells expressing CXCR3 (TNR3+). Source of these receptors: a human donor in good health. Some clones in this sample may be carry-over from other donors' samples.

The CDR3 region is CASSQDPIGLQSSYEQYF. The rearrangement links TRBV4-1 to TRBJ2-7; TCRdb designates TRBD2, a call that cannot be tested without DNA. The CDR3 loop spans 18 amino acids. In germline, CDR1 is MGHRA, CDR2 YSYEKL.

J is TRBJ2-5 and V is TRBV28; the D call from TCRdb, TRBD1, cannot be confirmed without DNA. CDR3 size: 15 residues. In germline, CDR1 is MDHEN, CDR2 SYDVKM. The CDR3 reads CASRPGTAYQETQYF.

The J gene is TRBJ2-4, the V gene TRBV10-2; TCRdb outputs TRBD2, but without DNA this stays unchecked. The germline V gene has CDR1 WSHSY and CDR2 SAAADI. This CDR3 is 11 amino acids long. The CDR3 sequence is CASSDGSIQYF.

The genes are TRBV12-3 or TRBV12-4 and TRBJ1-1. The CDR3 length is 12 residues. This CDR3 reads CASSFGNTEAFF.

V is TRBV15 and J is TRBJ2-7; TCRdb returns TRBD2, unconfirmable since there is no DNA. The CDR3 is 16 residues long. Per the germline V gene, CDR1 is LNHNV and CDR2 is YYDKDF (reference sequence). CDR3 region: CATRGLAGEGSYEQYF.

The rearrangement joins TRBV4-3 to TRBJ2-3; checking the TCRdb D call of TRBD1 is not possible without DNA. The CDR3 totals 18 residues. Germline-derived CDR1 and CDR2 are LGHNA and YSLEER. This CDR3 is CASSQEMRTGTRTDTQYF.

The chain is built from TRBV25-1 and TRBJ2-5; TCRdb names TRBD1, which stays unverified in the absence of DNA. This CDR3 is 15 amino acids long. Germline V gene sequence: CDR1 MGHDK, CDR2 SYGVNS. The chain's CDR3 is CASSGLAGGTWTQYF. Variable domain in full (rest from reference TRBV25-1 and TRBJ2-5): EADIYQTPRYLVIGTGKKITLECSQTMGHDKMYWYQQDPGMELHLIHYSYGVNSTEKGDLSSESTVSRIRTEHFPLTLESARPSHTSQYLCASSGLAGGTWTQYFGPGTRLLVL.

The CDR3 protein is CASSRTGYNQPQHF. The chain carries TRBV12-3 or TRBV12-4 and TRBJ1-5; absent DNA, TCRdb's TRBD1 call cannot be checked. The CDR3 totals 14 residues.

The rearrangement links TRBV29-1 to TRBJ1-2. The CDR3 sequence is 11 residues long. Germline CDR1 SQVTM, CDR2 ANQGSEA. CDR3 loop: CSVDPVVGYTF.

The chain links TRBV5-1 to TRBJ2-2; TCRdb names TRBD2, which stays unverified in the absence of DNA. Germline lookup yields CDR1 SGHRS and CDR2 YFSETQ. CDR3 length equals 14 residues. This CDR3 reads CASSPGLREGELFF.

The chain has TRBV5-1 and TRBJ2-7; TCRdb's D call, TRBD1, is unchecked because there is no DNA. This CDR3 is 16 amino acids long. CDR1 SGHRS and CDR2 YFSETQ come from the germline V gene. The CDR3 reads CASSKPDREGTYEQYF.

The V and J genes are TRBV29-1 and TRBJ2-7; TCRdb lists TRBD1, though no DNA is available to test this call. This CDR3 has 12 amino acids. Germline V gives CDR1 SQVTM, CDR2 ANQGSEA. The CDR3 is CSVYVTGDEQYF.

The chain links TRBV12-3 or TRBV12-4 to TRBJ2-2; TCRdb gives TRBD1 as the D gene, but with no DNA this cannot be confirmed. This CDR3 comprises 15 residues. CDR3 sequence: CASSFRTGEVGELFF.

This chain links TRBV5-5 with TRBJ2-7. CDR3 length equals 13 residues. CDR1 and CDR2 (germline): SGHKS, YYEKEE (reference sequence). The chain's CDR3 is CASSFTGPYEQYF. The whole variable domain, filled in from reference TRBV5-5 and TRBJ2-7, reads DAGVTQSPTHLIKTRGQQVTLRCSPISGHKSVSWYQQVLGQGPQFIFQYYEKEERGRGNFPDRFSARQFPNYSSELNVNALLLGDSALYLCASSFTGPYEQYFGPGTRLTVT.

V usage is TRBV9 and J usage is TRBJ1-2. Germline V gene sequence: CDR1 SGDLS, CDR2 YYNGEE. This CDR3 is 16 amino acids long. CDR3 protein: CASSASSWELNYGYTF.

This chain connects TRBV11-2 to TRBJ2-5; TCRdb names TRBD2, which stays unverified in the absence of DNA. Germline V gives CDR1 SGHAT, CDR2 FQNNGV. The CDR3 is made up of 16 amino acids. CDR3 amino acids: CASSSRTSGRKETQYF.

This chain joins TRBV20-1 and TRBJ2-7. The CDR3 covers 11 residues. Germline V gene data show CDR1 as DFQATT and CDR2 as SNEGSKA (reference sequence). CDR3 region: CSARDLYEQYF.

V usage is TRBV6-5 and J usage is TRBJ2-5; TCRdb names TRBD1, which stays unverified in the absence of DNA. CDR3 size: 17 residues. CDR1 is MNHEY, CDR2 SVGAGI, per germline. Here the CDR3 reads CASSFLRSGTGEETQYF.

The V and J genes are TRBV7-7 and TRBJ2-2; without DNA, the TCRdb call of TRBD1 cannot be checked. The CDR3 length is 15 residues. The germline CDR1 and CDR2 sequences are SSHAT and FNYEAQ (reference sequence). The CDR3 region is CASSSDLREAGELFF.

The V call is TRBV28, the J call TRBJ1-2; TCRdb's D call of TRBD1 is untestable without DNA. This CDR3 has 13 amino acids. The germline gives CDR1 MDHEN, CDR2 SYDVKM. The CDR3 loop reads CASSPGQGVGYTF.

J is TRBJ2-1 and V is TRBV2; TCRdb gives TRBD1 as the D gene, but with no DNA this cannot be confirmed. Germline V lookup: CDR1 SNHLY, CDR2 FYNNEI. CDR3 length equals 13 residues. The CDR3 sequence is CARSALGGDEQFF.

V gene TRBV20-1 combines with J gene TRBJ2-7; TCRdb proposes TRBD2, but this gene call is untestable without DNA. Germline CDR1 DFQATT, CDR2 SNEGSKA (reference sequence). CDR3 length equals 16 residues. The CDR3 sequence is CSASALAGETPDEQYF.

J is TRBJ1-1 and V is TRBV29-1. The CDR3 runs to 11 residues. CDR1 is SQVTM and CDR2 is ANQGSEA in the germline V gene. The CDR3 is CSVGLESEAFF.

This chain joins TRBV5-1 and TRBJ1-3. The CDR3 extends over 14 amino acids. Germline V gene sequence: CDR1 SGHRS, CDR2 YFSETQ. Here the CDR3 reads CASSLTGSGNTIYF.

V usage is TRBV9 and J usage is TRBJ2-1; the TCRdb call, TRBD2, lacks DNA for checking. Germline CDR1 reads SGDLS; CDR2 reads YYNGEE. The CDR3 length is 15 residues. CDR3: CASSVETSGDNEQFF.

The chain uses TRBV12-3 or TRBV12-4 and TRBJ2-7. The CDR3 contains 14 residues. This CDR3 reads CASRNDTSTYEQYF.

The chain recombines TRBV5-1 with TRBJ2-7; the D gene TCRdb calls, TRBD2, cannot be checked with no DNA. Germline CDR1 reads SGHRS; CDR2 reads YFSETQ. CDR3 length: 13 amino acids. The CDR3: CASSSGTKYEQYF.

The chain carries TRBV7-2 and TRBJ2-1; TCRdb's assignment of TRBD2 cannot be checked, as there is no DNA. Germline CDR1 SGHTA, CDR2 FQGNSA. The CDR3 is 21 residues long. This CDR3 is CASSPGLLAPEPGSSYNEQFF.

The rearrangement joins TRBV28 to TRBJ2-3. This CDR3 has 15 residues. The germline gives CDR1 MDHEN, CDR2 SYDVKM. This CDR3 is CASSLGDFNTDTQYF.

This chain connects TRBV5-4 to TRBJ2-2; TCRdb names TRBD1, which stays unverified in the absence of DNA. This CDR3 comprises 14 residues. Germline-derived CDR1 and CDR2 are SGHNT and YYREEE (reference sequence). The CDR3 protein is CASSVGQFTGELFF.

The CDR3 loop reads CATSAILNPTGGDYGYTF. This rearrangement joins TRBV15 to TRBJ1-2; TCRdb returns TRBD1, unconfirmable since there is no DNA. From germline, CDR1 is LNHNV and CDR2 YYDKDF (reference sequence). This CDR3 comprises 18 residues.

V gene TRBV12-3 or TRBV12-4 combines with J gene TRBJ1-3. The CDR3 contains 15 residues. Here the CDR3 reads CASGALTGAGNTIYF.